This T cell receptor beta chain stems from a study of blood T cell repertoires in COVID-19. Study in general: Spain, Italy and the United States supplied samples that represented acute and convalescent COVID-19. The analysed material was cDNA or gDNA that came from T cells, B-cell-depleted T cells, or PBMCs.

V gave up 1 base and J gave up 6 bases, with 9 bases separating them. The germline CDR1 and CDR2 sequences are MNHNS and SASEGT. The CDR3 covers 13 residues. How the authors handled the data: Reference gene primer amplification gave nucleated cell count estimates. Profiling relied on immunoSEQ multiplex PCR, and the TCRdb table lists in-frame clones only, not all of them. V, J and clone size derive from that table, while D and trimming were established from the DNA sequence. The top ten clones hold roughly 27% of a sample with 55,000 to 80,000 clones, about 86% of them seen once. Input material: peripheral blood. The chain recombines TRBV6-1 with TRBJ1-1; D is unclear. The sequence derives from an older man with acute or convalescent COVID-19. The CDR3 DNA reads TGTGCCAGCAGTGAAGTGAGGTCGGCTGAAGCTTTCTTT. This sequence encodes CASSEVRSAEAFF.